What follows are 10 T cell receptor beta chains derived from one specimen sequenced in a study of shared clonotypes between healthy human individuals. Assay used: immunoSEQ multiplex PCR; TCRdb lists only in-frame clones, some missing. In the table there are roughly 1,000,000 clones, 70% to 80% of which are singletons. The sample consisted of memory CD4+ T cells from PBMCs. Subset described: CD45RA-negative fraction. Receptors were obtained from a man aged 18 to 30 in good health. Some clones in this sample may be carry-over from other donors' samples.

This chain uses TRBV7-3 with TRBJ2-2; 7 bases are a match to TRBD2. Germline V gene lookup returns CDR1 SGHTA and CDR2 FQGTGA. Germline trimming cut 1 base from V and 5 bases from J; bases unmatched to any gene: 10. The CDR3 loop spans 17 amino acids. The DNA of the CDR3 is TGTGCCAGCAGCTTAAATGGGAGGGCCGTTAGTACCGGGGAGCTGTTTTTT. Protein sequence: CASSLNGRAVSTGELFF. The entire variable domain, with the rest obtained from reference TRBV7-3 and TRBJ2-2, is as follows: GAGVSQTPSNKVTEKGKYVELRCDPISGHTALYWYRQSLGQGPEFLIYFQGTGAADDSGLPNDRFFAVRPEGSVSTLKIQRTERGDSAVYLCASSLNGRAVSTGELFFGEGSRLTVL.

The V call is TRBV5-1, the J call TRBJ1-1; no firm D call. This CDR3 is built from 13 residues. With 1 base removed from V and 1 base from J, the gap between germline ends came to 5 bases. Germline V gene lookup returns CDR1 SGHRS and CDR2 YFSETQ. This CDR3 reads CASSLWGNTEAFF. In DNA, the CDR3 is TGCGCCAGCAGCTTGTGGGGGAACACTGAAGCTTTCTTT. Filled out from reference TRBV5-1 and TRBJ1-1, the complete variable domain reads KAGVTQTPRYLIKTRGQQVTLSCSPISGHRSVSWYQQTPGQGLQFLFEYFSETQRNKGNFPGRFSGRQFSNSRSEMNVSTLELGDSALYLCASSLWGNTEAFFGQGTRLTVV.

The chain joins TRBV13 to TRBJ1-2, with 10 bases that match TRBD1. There are 17 residues in the CDR3. V lost 5 bases, J lost 5 bases, and 14 bases stayed unmatched. CDR1 PRHDT and CDR2 FYEKMQ come from the germline V gene (reference sequence). The CDR3 reads CASSPLIDRGRRYGYTF. CDR3 nucleotides: TGTGCCAGCAGCCCCCTTATTGACAGGGGGCGCAGGTATGGCTACACCTTC.

The rearrangement joins TRBV9 to TRBJ2-5, with a possible D match to TRBD1 (6 bases). The V gene's germline CDR1 is SGDLS and CDR2 YYNGEE. The CDR3 has 13 residues. V lost 6 bases to trimming and J lost 4 bases, with 13 bases between them. The CDR3 sequence is CASKSEGVETQYF. The CDR3 DNA reads TGTGCCAGCAAGTCCGAGGGGGTAGAGACCCAGTACTTC. The full variable domain, its missing parts supplied by reference TRBV9 and TRBJ2-5, is DSGVTQTPKHLITATGQRVTLRCSPRSGDLSVYWYQQSLDQGLQFLIQYYNGEERAKGNILERFSAQQFPDLHSELNLSSLELGDSALYFCASKSEGVETQYFGPGTRLLVL.

The genes are TRBV6-4 and TRBJ2-1, with unresolved D. The CDR3 extends over 14 amino acids. CDR1 and CDR2 (germline): MRHNA, SNTAGT. The V and J ends lost 2 bases and 6 bases respectively, with 11 bases between them. CDR3 region: CASSDQSLANEQFF. The CDR3 coding sequence is TGTGCCAGCAGTGACCAAAGCTTAGCCAATGAGCAGTTCTTC.

This clone was seen a handful of times. The chain carries TRBV4-2 and TRBJ1-1; D uncertain. The CDR3 covers 13 residues. Trimming took 0 bases from V and 4 from J, leaving 6 bases between them. The germline V gene has CDR1 LGHNA and CDR2 YNFKEQ. The CDR3 nucleotides read TGTGCCAGCAGCCAAGATGAGTTCACTGAAGCTTTCTTT. It codes for CASSQDEFTEAFF.

V gene TRBV7-9 combines with J gene TRBJ1-2; unclear D gene. The V gene's germline CDR1 is SEHNR and CDR2 FQNEAQ (reference sequence). CDR3 size: 14 residues. V lost 0 bases, J lost 3 bases, and 8 bases lay in between. CDR3 residues: CASSLATRDYGYTF. CDR3 nucleotide sequence: TGTGCCAGCAGCTTAGCAACTCGGGACTATGGCTACACCTTC. Using reference TRBV7-9 and TRBJ1-2 for the parts outside the CDR3, the full variable domain is DTGVSQNPRHKITKRGQNVTFRCDPISEHNRLYWYRQTLGQGPEFLTYFQNEAQLEKSRLLSDRFSAERPKGSFSTLEIQRTEQGDSAMYLCASSLATRDYGYTFGSGTRLTVV.

The chain combines TRBV7-2 with TRBJ2-5, with unresolved D. Between the trimmed V and J ends, which lost 4 bases and 8 bases, there was a span of 17 bases. CDR3 length equals 14 residues. CDR1 and CDR2 from the germline V gene are SGHTA and FQGNSA. As DNA, the CDR3 is TGTGCCAGCAGCTCGCGCGCTATTACAGATACCCAGTACTTC. Translated: CASSSRAITDTQYF.

The V call is TRBV4-2, the J call TRBJ1-1; TRBD1 aligns across 12 bases. This CDR3 contains 16 residues. V shed 1 base and J 6 bases; nucleotides not matched to a gene: 6. Germline V gene lookup returns CDR1 LGHNA and CDR2 YNFKEQ. CDR3 residues: CASSQVGGQGASEAFF. The CDR3 nucleotides are TGTGCCAGCAGCCAAGTGGGGGGACAGGGGGCATCTGAAGCTTTCTTT.

The chain is built from TRBV9 and TRBJ2-5; 15 positions match TRBD2. Per germline, CDR1 SGDLS and CDR2 YYNGEE. The CDR3 extends over 17 amino acids. V lost 2 bases to trimming and J lost 1 base; unmatched junction nucleotides: 3. CDR3 sequence: CASSVGTSGRSQETQYF. The CDR3 nucleotides are TGTGCCAGCAGCGTGGGGACTAGCGGGAGGTCCCAAGAGACCCAGTACTTC.